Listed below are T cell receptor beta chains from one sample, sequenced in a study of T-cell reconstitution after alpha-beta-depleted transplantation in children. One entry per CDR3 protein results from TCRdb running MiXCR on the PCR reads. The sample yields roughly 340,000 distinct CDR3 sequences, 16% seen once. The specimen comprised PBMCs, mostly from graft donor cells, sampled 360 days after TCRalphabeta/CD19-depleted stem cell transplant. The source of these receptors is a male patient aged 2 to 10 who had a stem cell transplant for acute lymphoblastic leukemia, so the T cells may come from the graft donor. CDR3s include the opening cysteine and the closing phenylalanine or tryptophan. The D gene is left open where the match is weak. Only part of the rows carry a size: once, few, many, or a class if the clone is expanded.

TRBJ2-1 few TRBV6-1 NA TGTGCCATCCACACGAGATGGAGATACAATGAGCAGTTCTTC CAIHTRWRYNEQFF
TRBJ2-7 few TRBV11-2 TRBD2 TGTGCCAGCAGCTTAGGAGGGCCGGGACTAGCGGGTACCTACGAGCAGTACTTC CASSLGGPGLAGTYEQYF
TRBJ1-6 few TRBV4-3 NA TGCGCCAGCAGCCTTGAGCTTCTCACTTCACCCCTCCACTTT CASSLELLTSPLHF
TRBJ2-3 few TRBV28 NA TGTGCCAGCAGTTCCGAAATTAGGGGTTCAAGGACAGATACGCAGTATTTT CASSSEIRGSRTDTQYF
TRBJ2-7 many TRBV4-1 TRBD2 TGCGCCAGCAGCCAAGATCGACTAGCGGGAGTCTACTACTACGAGCAGTACTTC CASSQDRLAGVYYYEQYF
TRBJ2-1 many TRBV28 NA TGTGCCACCCAAGGGGGAAATGAGCAGTTCTTC CATQGGNEQFF
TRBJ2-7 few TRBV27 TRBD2 TGTGCCAGCAGTCCGCTAGCGGGAGAATGGTACGAGCAGTACTTC CASSPLAGEWYEQYF
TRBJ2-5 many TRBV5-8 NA TGTGCCAGCAGCTTGGCCGGGACGGTAATTTCCACCCAGTACTTC CASSLAGTVISTQYF
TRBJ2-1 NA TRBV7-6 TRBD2 TGTGCCAGCAGCTTAATGGCAAGCGGGAGAAATGAGCAGTTCTTC CASSLMASGRNEQFF
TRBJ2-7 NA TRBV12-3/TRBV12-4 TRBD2 TGTGCCAGCAGTTTCCCTAGCGGATTCTCCTACGAGCAGTACTTC CASSFPSGFSYEQYF
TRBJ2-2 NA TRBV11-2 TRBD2 TGTGCCAGCAGCCCGACTAGCGGGAGGATCCCCGGGGAGCTGTTTTTT CASSPTSGRIPGELFF
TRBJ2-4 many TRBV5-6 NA TGTGCCAGCAGCTCGCCACAATCTGGTCGACGCATTCAGTACTTC CASSSPQSGRRIQYF
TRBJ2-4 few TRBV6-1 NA TGTGCCAGCGGTGTAGCCAAAAACATTCAGTACTTC CASGVAKNIQYF
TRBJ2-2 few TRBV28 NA TGTGCCAGCAGTTTGATCACAGGGATTCGGACCGGGGAGCTGTTTTTT CASSLITGIRTGELFF
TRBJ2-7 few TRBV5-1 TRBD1 TGCGCCAGTGGACAGGGGTACACCTACGAGCAGTACTTC CASGQGYTYEQYF
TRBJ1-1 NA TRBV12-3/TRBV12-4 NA TGTGCCAGCAGTTTGGCCGCTGAAGCTTTCTTT CASSLAAEAFF
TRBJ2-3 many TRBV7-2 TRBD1 TGTGCCATCCGGACAGGGACAGATACGCAGTATTTT CAIRTGTDTQYF
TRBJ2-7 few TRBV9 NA TGTGCCAGCAGCTTCGGGCCCCTGTCCTACGAGCAGTACTTC CASSFGPLSYEQYF
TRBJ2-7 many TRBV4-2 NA TGTGCCAGCAGCCAAGTGTGGCAGGGACTCCCCGAGCAGTACTTC CASSQVWQGLPEQYF
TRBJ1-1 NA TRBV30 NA TGTGCCTGGAGGGACAGAGTGAACACTGAAGCTTTCTTT CAWRDRVNTEAFF
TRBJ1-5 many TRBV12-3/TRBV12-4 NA TGTGCCAGCAGTTTCCAGGGGAATCAGCCCCAGCATTTT CASSFQGNQPQHF
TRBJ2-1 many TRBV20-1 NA TGCAGTGCTAGAGTTCCCAAAATAGCGGCATACAATGAGCAGTTCTTC CSARVPKIAAYNEQFF
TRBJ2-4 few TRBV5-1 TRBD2 TGCGCCAGCAGCTTGGGCGGGGGAACGTCGGACATTCAGTACTTC CASSLGGGTSDIQYF
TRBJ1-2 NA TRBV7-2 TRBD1 TGTGCCAGCAGCACCCGGACAGGGCGCTACTATGGCTACACCTTC CASSTRTGRYYGYTF
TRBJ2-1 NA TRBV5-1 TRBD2 TGCGCCAGCAGCTTGTACGGGACTAGCGGACGGCCCACCCGAGACAATGAGCAGTTCTTC CASSLYGTSGRPTRDNEQFF
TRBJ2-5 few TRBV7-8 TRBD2 TGTGCCAGCAGTCAGGGAGGGGCGTCGGCCCAGTACTTC CASSQGGASAQYF
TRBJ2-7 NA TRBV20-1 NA TGCAGTGCTATTCTGAGGCTCAGCTCCTACGAGCAGCACTTC CSAILRLSSYEQHF
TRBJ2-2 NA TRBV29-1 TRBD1 TGCAGCGTAGGACAGGGGGCGAACACCGGGGAGCTGTTTTTT CSVGQGANTGELFF
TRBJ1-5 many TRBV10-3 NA TGTGCCATCAGTGCGTCCAGGGGAAGCAATCAGCCCCAGCATTTT CAISASRGSNQPQHF
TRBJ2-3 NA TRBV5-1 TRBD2 TGCGCCAGCAGCATCAGACTAGCGGGATATGGTACAGATACGCAGTATTTT CASSIRLAGYGTDTQYF
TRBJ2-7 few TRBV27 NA TGTGCCACCGGAGCCGGCTACGAGCAGTACTTC CATGAGYEQYF
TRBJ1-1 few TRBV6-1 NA TGTGCCAGCAGCGAAGAACACGTTTTGAACACTGAAGCTTTCTTT CASSEEHVLNTEAFF
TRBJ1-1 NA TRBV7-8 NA TGTGCCAGCAGCTTAGGTCCGGGGAAGAACACTGAAGCTTTCTTT CASSLGPGKNTEAFF
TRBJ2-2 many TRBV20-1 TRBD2 TGCAGTGCCCGGAGCGGGAGGGTAAACACCGGGGAGCTGTTTTTT CSARSGRVNTGELFF
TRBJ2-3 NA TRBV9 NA TGTGCCAGCAGCGTAGTGGAAGATACGCAGTATTTT CASSVVEDTQYF
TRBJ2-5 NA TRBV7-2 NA TGTGCCAGCAGCCATCAGGGGGGGGGAGAGACCCAGTACTTC CASSHQGGGETQYF
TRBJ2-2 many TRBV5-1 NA TGCGCCAGCAGCCTGGGGGACAACACCGGGGAGCTGTTTTTT CASSLGDNTGELFF
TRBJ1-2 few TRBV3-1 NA TGTGCCAGCAGCCACCGCGGACGGCTGTATGGCTACACCTTC CASSHRGRLYGYTF
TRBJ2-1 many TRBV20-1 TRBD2 TGCAGTGCTAGAGATGGATCCAGCCTAGCGGGCTCCTACAATGAGCAGTTCTTC CSARDGSSLAGSYNEQFF
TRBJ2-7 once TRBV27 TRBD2 TGTGCCAGCAGTTTACGCCGCCGGGGAGGGACCCGGGAGTCCTACGAGCAGTACTTC CASSLRRRGGTRESYEQYF
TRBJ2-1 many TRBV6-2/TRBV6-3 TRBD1 TGTGCCAGCAGTCTGGACAGGGGAGGAAATGAGCAGTTCTTC CASSLDRGGNEQFF
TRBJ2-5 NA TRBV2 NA TGTGCCAGCAGTGAGCAGGGAGGAGAGACCCAGTACTTC CASSEQGGETQYF